This T cell receptor (beta chain) was documented in a study of monozygotic twins with inflammatory bowel disease. Study observations and caveats: Clonotypes shared with others were fewer in IBD patients than in healthy twins, especially with disease activity. Whereas healthy co-twins had higher TCRbeta diversity (inverse Simpson), IBD patients had lower diversity.

TCRdb reprocessed the 5' RACE reads and stores each CDR3 protein as one record, lacking DNA. The table for this sample gives approximately 400,000 distinct CDR3 sequences. The CDR3 runs 17 residues. The germline gives CDR1 SNHLY, CDR2 FYNNEI. Concerning this clonotype: No antigen is known for it.

V is TRBV2 and J is TRBJ1-4; TCRdb indicates TRBD1, and absent DNA this call remains unverified. The sequence was collected from a human donor with ulcerative colitis or Crohn's disease, or a healthy co-twin of an affected twin (not recorded which). Specimen: blood. CDR3 sequence reads: CASSGWTGKATNEKLFF.